The 26 T cell receptor beta chains below all came from one sample that was sequenced in a study of T cell repertoires in cytomegalovirus infection. TCRdb re-derived calls from the reads in MiXCR, one entry per CDR3 protein. This table has 480,000 or so distinct CDR3 sequences, around 11% appearing once. The sequencing input was PBMCs. Every receptor here comes from a human donor in good health (CMV status not recorded). Some clones in this sample may be carry-over from other donors' samples.

This clonotype was observed at least ten times. The chain joins TRBV12-3 or TRBV12-4 to TRBJ2-7; TRBD1 might be the D (6 bases). Trimming cost V 4 bases and J 3 bases, with 25 bases left between them. The CDR3 sequence is 18 residues long. The chain's CDR3 is CASSSYPQLRQENYEQYF. Here the CDR3 DNA reads TGTGCCAGCAGTTCATACCCTCAGCTACGACAGGAAAACTACGAGCAGTACTTC.

This clonotype was seen repeatedly, ten times or more. V usage is TRBV12-3 or TRBV12-4 and J usage is TRBJ2-1; TRBD2 matches at 8 bases. This CDR3 is 16 amino acids long. V was pared by 5 bases and J by 12 bases, with 18 bases of the junction left unmatched. CDR3 sequence (DNA): TGTGCCAGCAGTCTACCGGGACTAGTGGGACCCGGGGGGCAGTTCTTC. It specifies CASSLPGLVGPGGQFF.

Ten or more counts support this clonotype. The rearrangement joins TRBV7-2 to TRBJ2-1, with TRBD2 identical over 8 bases. Losses at the gene ends were 5 bases for V and 7 bases for J; bases not matched to a gene: 10. The germline V gene has CDR1 SGHTA and CDR2 FQGNSA. The CDR3 length is 15 residues. The CDR3 sequence is CASSLTSVKGNEQFF. As DNA, the CDR3 is TGTGCCAGCAGCCTGACTAGCGTCAAGGGGAATGAGCAGTTCTTC. Supplemented by reference TRBV7-2 and TRBJ2-1, the full variable domain reads GAGVSQSPSNKVTEKGKDVELRCDPISGHTALYWYRQSLGQGLEFLIYFQGNSAPDKSGLPSDRFSAERTGGSVSTLTIQRTQQEDSAVYLCASSLTSVKGNEQFFGPGTRLTVL.

This clonotype was counted ten times or more. The gene calls are TRBV6-1 and TRBJ2-7; D is undetermined. The CDR3 is made up of 11 amino acids. Germline CDR1 and CDR2: MNHNS and SASEGT. Trimming shortened V by 8 bases and J by 6 bases, and 11 bases separated the two germline ends. The CDR3, as DNA: TGTGCCAGCGTTGAAAGGGTCGAGCAGTACTTC. Translating gives CASVERVEQYF.

The rearrangement uses TRBV3-1 and TRBJ2-3, with 11 bases aligning to TRBD2. The CDR3 loop spans 17 amino acids. V was clipped by 5 bases and J by 0 bases; unmatched bases: 7. Germline V gene lookup returns CDR1 LGHDT and CDR2 YNNKEL (reference sequence). The CDR3 sequence: CASSAWGLAASTDTQYF. The CDR3 DNA reads as TGTGCCAGCAGCGCCTGGGGACTAGCGGCGAGCACAGATACGCAGTATTTT.

This clonotype occurred many times. This chain connects TRBV4-1 to TRBJ2-2; D unresolved. V gave up 4 bases and J gave up 0 bases, with 12 bases separating them. The germline V gene has CDR1 MGHRA and CDR2 YSYEKL. CDR3 size: 16 residues. CDR3 protein: CASSRLVESNTGELFF. As DNA, the CDR3 is TGCGCCAGCAGCCGACTGGTTGAATCGAACACCGGGGAGCTGTTTTTT.

This clonotype has at least ten counts. The chain combines TRBV6-5 with TRBJ1-5; D not resolved. CDR3 length: 14 amino acids. With 5 bases removed from V and 0 bases from J, the gap between germline ends came to 8 bases. CDR1 and CDR2 (germline): MNHEY, SVGAGI. The CDR3 protein is CASSPANSNQPQHF. The CDR3 DNA is TGTGCCAGCAGTCCAGCAAATAGCAATCAGCCCCAGCATTTT.

This clonotype showed up just a few times. The V and J genes are TRBV29-1 and TRBJ2-2; 10 bases align to TRBD1. CDR1 and CDR2 from the germline V gene are SQVTM and ANQGSEA. The CDR3 spans 16 residues. V trimming: 0 bases; J trimming: 5 bases; junction bases outside the gene matches: 6. The CDR3 region has the DNA TGCAGCGTTGAAGAGGCGCGGACAGGGGGAACCGGGGAGCTGTTTTTT. It codes for CSVEEARTGGTGELFF.

This clonotype was counted ten times or more. V and J are TRBV25-1 and TRBJ2-5, with a possible D match to TRBD1 (6 bases). Trimming stripped 5 bases from V and 3 bases from J, with 10 bases between. This CDR3 is built from 13 residues. Germline-derived CDR1 and CDR2 are MGHDK and SYGVNS. The CDR3 is CASSLGAKETQYF. The CDR3 nucleotides are TGTGCCAGCAGTTTGGGGGCTAAAGAGACCCAGTACTTC.

J is TRBJ1-1 and V is TRBV29-1, with a weak D call TRBD1 (5 bases). The CDR3 is 13 amino acids. V was pared by 7 bases and J by 5 bases, with 17 bases between. The germline V gene has CDR1 SQVTM and CDR2 ANQGSEA. CDR3 amino acids: CSADGGRKTEAFF. CDR3 bases: TGCAGCGCCGATGGGGGGAGAAAAACTGAAGCTTTCTTT.

J is TRBJ2-7 and V is TRBV27; 14 bases match TRBD2. This CDR3 is 17 amino acids long. Germline CDR1 is MNHEY and CDR2 is SMNVEV (reference sequence). J gave up 0 bases and V 0 bases, and 1 base lay outside the gene matches. Here the CDR3 DNA reads TGTGCCAGCAGTTTATCCGGGACTAGCGGGGGCTCCTACGAGCAGTACTTC. This translates into CASSLSGTSGGSYEQYF.

This clonotype was seen repeatedly, ten times or more. This chain uses TRBV9 with TRBJ2-3, with a weak D call TRBD1 (6 bases). V was cut by 2 bases and J by 6 bases, with 10 bases left in between. Germline CDR1 reads SGDLS; CDR2 reads YYNGEE. CDR3 length: 13 residues. The CDR3 sequence is CASSVTGSDTQYF. CDR3 DNA sequence: TGTGCCAGCAGCGTTACAGGGAGCGATACGCAGTATTTT.

This clonotype was counted only a few times. The rearrangement joins TRBV3-1 to TRBJ1-6; no reliable D call. CDR3 length equals 14 residues. The germline CDR1 and CDR2 sequences are LGHDT and YNNKEL (reference sequence). V was shortened by 4 bases and J by 6 bases, with 10 bases between the two germline ends. This CDR3 is CASSPSRFNSPLHF. In DNA form, the CDR3 reads TGTGCCAGCAGCCCCTCCCGATTTAATTCACCCCTCCACTTT.

This clonotype was seen many times. The V call is TRBV7-2, the J call TRBJ2-3; 10 nucleotides agree with TRBD2. The CDR3 runs to 16 residues. J lost 5 bases, V lost 1 base, and 6 bases had no gene match. Germline lookup yields CDR1 SGHTA and CDR2 FQGNSA. This CDR3 reads CASSLGASGSVDTQYF. CDR3 DNA sequence: TGTGCCAGCAGCTTAGGAGCTAGCGGGAGTGTAGATACGCAGTATTTT.

The CDR3 DNA reads TGTGCCAGCAGTTTTGGGCGGGGCGCTGAAAAACTGTTTTTT. It codes for CASSFGRGAEKLFF. The V gene is TRBV28, the J gene TRBJ1-4; maybe TRBD1 (5 bases). Germline V gene data show CDR1 as MDHEN and CDR2 as SYDVKM. Trimming left V 3 bases short and J 7 bases short, with 12 bases between. CDR3 length: 14 amino acids. The entire variable domain, with the rest obtained from reference TRBV28 and TRBJ1-4, is as follows: DVKVTQSSRYLVKRTGEKVFLECVQDMDHENMFWYRQDPGLGLRLIYFSYDVKMKEKGDIPEGYSVSREKKERFSLILESASTNQTSMYLCASSFGRGAEKLFFGSGTQLSVL.

This clonotype came up many times. This chain joins TRBV7-3 and TRBJ2-1; 7 bases are a match to TRBD2. CDR1 SGHTA and CDR2 FQGTGA come from the germline V gene. This CDR3 is built from 17 residues. With V trimmed by 2 bases and J by 0 bases, 7 bases remained unmatched. Here the CDR3 DNA reads TGTGCCAGCAGCTTATCCGGGGGGTATTCCTCCTACAATGAGCAGTTCTTC. Its translation is CASSLSGGYSSYNEQFF.

The rearrangement uses TRBV20-1 and TRBJ2-1; tentatively, D is TRBD1 (6 bases). The CDR3 runs 13 residues. V was pared by 5 bases and J by 5 bases, with 13 bases between. Germline V gene sequence: CDR1 DFQATT, CDR2 SNEGSKA (reference sequence). CDR3 DNA sequence: TGCAGTGCTTCCAGGACAGTTAACAATGAGCAGTTCTTC. Encoded protein: CSASRTVNNEQFF.

The V gene is TRBV19, the J gene TRBJ2-1, with D possibly being TRBD1 or TRBD2 (6 bases each). V was cut by 7 bases and J by 4 bases, with 14 bases left in between. The CDR3 runs to 14 residues. Germline V CDR1 and CDR2: LNHDA, SQIVND (reference sequence). DNA of the CDR3: TGTGCCAGTAACATGGGGGGCTCTTACAATGAGCAGTTCTTC. Its translation is CASNMGGSYNEQFF.

This clonotype was found many times. This chain connects TRBV7-9 to TRBJ2-2, with TRBD2 identical over 8 bases. The CDR3 sequence is 15 residues long. Germline CDR1 reads SEHNR; CDR2 reads FQNEAQ (reference sequence). Losses at the gene ends were 5 bases for V and 3 bases for J; bases not matched to a gene: 5. The CDR3 bases are TGTGCCAGCAGCCGCGAGCGGGGGTACACCGGGGAGCTGTTTTTT. Encoded protein: CASSRERGYTGELFF.

The table lists this clonotype with many counts. The CDR3, as DNA: TGCGCCAGCAGCCAAGGGACAGGACGAGGGGTACCCCTCCACTTT. Translating gives CASSQGTGRGVPLHF. The chain uses TRBV4-1 and TRBJ1-6, with 7 nucleotides matching TRBD1. The CDR3 consists of 15 residues. V shed 1 base and J 12 bases; nucleotides not matched to a gene: 9. Germline-derived CDR1 and CDR2 are MGHRA and YSYEKL.

J is TRBJ1-2 and V is TRBV27, with a tentative D call TRBD1 (5 bases). CDR3 length: 13 residues. V was shortened by 6 bases and J by 6 bases, with 14 bases between the two germline ends. Germline V gene sequence: CDR1 MNHEY, CDR2 SMNVEV (reference sequence). CDR3 protein: CASSPGVGNGYTF. The CDR3 DNA reads TGTGCCAGCAGCCCGGGGGTCGGGAATGGCTACACCTTC.

This clonotype was counted many times. The chain joins TRBV4-2 to TRBJ1-1; 7 positions match TRBD1. The germline V gene encodes CDR1 LGHNA and CDR2 YNFKEQ. V trimming: 0 bases; J trimming: 5 bases; junction bases outside the gene matches: 9. The CDR3 spans 16 residues. CDR3: CASSQEHRQGGTEAFF. CDR3 DNA sequence: TGTGCCAGCAGCCAAGAACACCGACAGGGTGGGACTGAAGCTTTCTTT.

A single count supports this clonotype. The V gene is TRBV4-1, the J gene TRBJ1-2; 7 nucleotides line up with TRBD1. V was pared by 4 bases and J by 4 bases, with 6 bases of the junction left unmatched. The CDR3 length is 14 residues. Germline V gene lookup returns CDR1 MGHRA and CDR2 YSYEKL. CDR3: CASSRPGQIYGYTF. DNA for the CDR3: TGCGCCAGCAGCCGTCCGGGACAGATCTATGGCTACACCTTC.

This clonotype has a handful of counts. The rearrangement links TRBV20-1 to TRBJ2-5; 9 bases align to TRBD2. CDR1 and CDR2 from the germline V gene are DFQATT and SNEGSKA (reference sequence). V dropped 0 bases and J dropped 7; count of bases not matched to a gene: 6. This CDR3 comprises 14 residues. Here the CDR3 DNA reads TGCAGTGCTAGAGATATTGCGGGGGGGCGGACCCAGTACTTC. Translation gives CSARDIAGGRTQYF.

This clonotype came up many times. The V gene is TRBV19, the J gene TRBJ1-3; D is ambiguous. Trimming shortened V by 5 bases and J by 2 bases, and 10 bases separated the two germline ends. CDR1 LNHDA and CDR2 SQIVND come from the germline V gene (reference sequence). There are 14 residues in the CDR3. CDR3 in amino acids: CASSSVGTGNTIYF. The CDR3 bases are TGTGCCAGTAGTTCTGTGGGAACTGGAAACACCATATATTTT.

A few counts support this clonotype. The CDR3 here is CASSEGRVEETQYF. CDR3 coding DNA: TGTGCCAGCAGCGAGGGCAGGGTCGAGGAGACCCAGTACTTC. J is TRBJ2-5 and V is TRBV9; possible D gene TRBD1, 5 bases. CDR1 and CDR2 from the germline V gene are SGDLS and YYNGEE. V shed 3 bases and J shed 5 bases, with 14 bases lying between them. This CDR3 has 14 residues. Using reference TRBV9 and TRBJ2-5 for the parts outside the CDR3, the full variable domain is DSGVTQTPKHLITATGQRVTLRCSPRSGDLSVYWYQQSLDQGLQFLIQYYNGEERAKGNILERFSAQQFPDLHSELNLSSLELGDSALYFCASSEGRVEETQYFGPGTRLLVL.